The TCR beta chain described here comes from a study of shared clonotypes between healthy human individuals. Produced via immunoSEQ multiplex PCR; TCRdb's table is partial and in-frame only. The sample has fewer than 1.8 million clones, approximately 98.5% seen once. V lost 1 base, J lost 6 bases, and 9 bases lay in between. The CDR3 has 13 residues. In germline, CDR1 is SGHVS, CDR2 FNYEAQ. A word on this clone: What it binds is not known.

Regarding the study as a whole: For sorted subsets, rarefaction showed incomplete sequencing despite large depth.

This receptor was taken from a man aged 25 to 40 in good health. This chain connects TRBV7-6 to TRBJ1-1; unclear D gene. Sequenced input: naive CD4+ T cells sorted from blood. Stated subset: CD45RA+ positively selected. Written as DNA, the CDR3 is TGTGCCAGCAGCTTAGATAGGGTCGCTGAAGCTTTCTTT. Protein: CASSLDRVAEAFF.